This TCR beta chain was documented in a study of blood T cell repertoires in COVID-19. At the level of the study: Acute and convalescent COVID-19 samples came from the United States, Italy and Spain.

The CDR3 runs 12 residues. Trimming pared 4 bases from V and 5 bases from J, leaving 9 bases between. The V gene's germline CDR1 is MNHEY and CDR2 SVGAGI. The authors' processing: By means of reference gene primer amplification, nucleated cell counts were estimated. Method: immunoSEQ multiplex PCR; TCRdb's copy keeps in-frame clones and lacks some. That table supplies the V and J calls and clone size; D and trimming were determined from the DNA. Here the sample spans 140,000 to 150,000 clones, around four fifths being singletons. Sequenced: peripheral blood. This TCR was sampled from a woman aged 40 to 50 with active or convalescent COVID-19. The rearrangement links TRBV6-5 to TRBJ2-7; D unclear. CDR3 protein: CASSSLGHEQYF. The CDR3 bases are TGTGCCAGCAGTTCCCTAGGTCACGAGCAGTACTTC.